A single TCR beta chain is shown here with its context. The source of the sample is a study of blood T cell repertoires in COVID-19. Overall study: Samples taken during acute and convalescent COVID-19 were collected in the United States, Italy and Spain.

Germline assignment: CDR1 SGHTA and CDR2 FQGNSA. Trimming took 5 bases from V and 6 from J; bases not matched to a gene: 12. The CDR3 runs to 17 residues. Method: immunoSEQ multiplex PCR; TCRdb's copy keeps in-frame clones and lacks some. Of 94,000 or so clones listed, around 89% are singletons. The origin of this receptor is a woman aged 80 or over with active COVID-19. The chain has TRBV7-2 and TRBJ2-1; 11 positions agree with TRBD2. The sequenced sample was peripheral blood. As DNA, the CDR3 is TGTGCCAGCAGCAGGGGTAGCGGGAGGGCCGGGGGCAATGAGCAGTTCTTC. This translates into CASSRGSGRAGGNEQFF.